This T cell receptor beta chain was identified during a study of blood T cells in healthy people across ages. V was cut by 6 bases and J by 4 bases, with 15 bases left in between. The CDR3 runs 13 residues. Germline V gene lookup returns CDR1 SQVTM and CDR2 ANQGSEA. A second PCR, run for roughly 7 to 12 cycles, used a sample-barcoded 5' primer plus a J-beta primer mix. TCRdb independently ran MiXCR on the 5' RACE reads; one entry per CDR3 protein. Among approximately 960,000 distinct CDR3 sequences listed, approximately 32% were seen once. This sample was also put to use in a study of T cells of mothers and their children.

The chain has TRBV29-1 and TRBJ1-2; a weak D match, TRBD1 (5 bases). The material sequenced was blood. This clonotype originated in a woman aged 40 to 50 in good health. CDR3 sequence (DNA): TGCAGCGTATGGTCGGGGACTGGCTATGGCTACACCTTC. Translated, it gives CSVWSGTGYGYTF.